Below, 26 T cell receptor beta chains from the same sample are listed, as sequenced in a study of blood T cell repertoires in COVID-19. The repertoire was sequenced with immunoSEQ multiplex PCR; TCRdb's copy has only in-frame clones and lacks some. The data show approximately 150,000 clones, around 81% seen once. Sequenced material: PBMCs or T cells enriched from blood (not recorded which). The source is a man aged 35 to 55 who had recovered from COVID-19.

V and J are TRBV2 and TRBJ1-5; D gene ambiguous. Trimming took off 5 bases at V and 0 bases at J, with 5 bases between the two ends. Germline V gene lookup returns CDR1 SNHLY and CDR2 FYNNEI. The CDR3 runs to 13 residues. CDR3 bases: TGTGCCAGCAGTTATTATAGCAATCAGCCCCAGCATTTT. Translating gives CASSYYSNQPQHF. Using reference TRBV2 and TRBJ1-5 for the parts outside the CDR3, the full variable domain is EPEVTQTPSHQVTQMGQEVILRCVPISNHLYFYWYRQILGQKVEFLVSFYNNEISEKSEIFDDQFSVERPDGSNFTLKIRSTKLEDSAMYFCASSYYSNQPQHFGDGTRLSIL.

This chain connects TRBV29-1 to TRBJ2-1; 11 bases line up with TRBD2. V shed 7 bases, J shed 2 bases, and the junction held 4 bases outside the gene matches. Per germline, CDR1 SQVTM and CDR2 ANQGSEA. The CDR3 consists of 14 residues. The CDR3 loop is CSATSGATYNEQFF. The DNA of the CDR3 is TGCAGCGCGACTAGCGGGGCAACCTACAATGAGCAGTTCTTC.

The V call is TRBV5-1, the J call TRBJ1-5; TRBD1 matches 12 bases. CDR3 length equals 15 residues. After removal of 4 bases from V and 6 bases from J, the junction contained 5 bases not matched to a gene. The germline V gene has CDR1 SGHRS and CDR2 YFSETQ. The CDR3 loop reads CASSTGQGAGQPQHF. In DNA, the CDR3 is TGCGCCAGCAGCACGGGACAGGGGGCGGGTCAGCCCCAGCATTTT.

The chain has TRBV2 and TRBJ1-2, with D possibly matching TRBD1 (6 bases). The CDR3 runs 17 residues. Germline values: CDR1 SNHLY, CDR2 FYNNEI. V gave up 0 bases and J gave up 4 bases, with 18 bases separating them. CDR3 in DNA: TGTGCCAGCAGTGAAGCAAGGGGGGGGGCCGGATTCTATGGCTACACCTTC. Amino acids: CASSEARGGAGFYGYTF. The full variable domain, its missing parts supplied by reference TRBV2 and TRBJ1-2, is EPEVTQTPSHQVTQMGQEVILRCVPISNHLYFYWYRQILGQKVEFLVSFYNNEISEKSEIFDDQFSVERPDGSNFTLKIRSTKLEDSAMYFCASSEARGGAGFYGYTFGSGTRLTVV.

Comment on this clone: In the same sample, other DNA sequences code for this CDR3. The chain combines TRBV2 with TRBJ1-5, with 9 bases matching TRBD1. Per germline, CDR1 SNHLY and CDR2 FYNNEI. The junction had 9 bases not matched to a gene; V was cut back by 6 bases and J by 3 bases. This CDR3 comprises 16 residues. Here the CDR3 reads CASRGDREESNQPQHF. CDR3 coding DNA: TGTGCCAGCAGGGGGGACAGGGAGGAATCCAATCAGCCCCAGCATTTT.

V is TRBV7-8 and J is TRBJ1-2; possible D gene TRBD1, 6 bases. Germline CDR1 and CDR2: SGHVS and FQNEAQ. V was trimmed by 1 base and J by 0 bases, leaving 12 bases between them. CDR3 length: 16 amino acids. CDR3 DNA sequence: TGTGCCAGCAGCTTAGAGGGTTACAGGGCTAACTATGGCTACACCTTC. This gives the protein CASSLEGYRANYGYTF. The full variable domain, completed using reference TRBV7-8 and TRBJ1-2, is GAGVSQSPRYKVAKRGQDVALRCDPISGHVSLFWYQQALGQGPEFLTYFQNEAQLDKSGLPSDRFFAERPEGSVSTLKIQRTQQEDSAVYLCASSLEGYRANYGYTFGSGTRLTVV.

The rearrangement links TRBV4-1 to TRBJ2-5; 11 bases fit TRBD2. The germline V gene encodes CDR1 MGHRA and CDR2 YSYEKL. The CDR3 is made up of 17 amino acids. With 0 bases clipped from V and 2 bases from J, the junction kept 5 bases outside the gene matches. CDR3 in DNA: TGCGCCAGCAGCCAAGAAGCTAGCGGGGGGCATCAAGAGACCCAGTACTTC. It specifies CASSQEASGGHQETQYF.

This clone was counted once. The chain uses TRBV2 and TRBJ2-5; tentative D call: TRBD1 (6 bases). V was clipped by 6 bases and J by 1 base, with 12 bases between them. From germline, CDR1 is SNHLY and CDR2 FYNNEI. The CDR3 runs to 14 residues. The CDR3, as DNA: TGTGCCAGCAGAGCAACAGGGTTCCAAGAGACCCAGTACTTC. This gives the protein CASRATGFQETQYF. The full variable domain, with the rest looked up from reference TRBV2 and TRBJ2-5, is EPEVTQTPSHQVTQMGQEVILRCVPISNHLYFYWYRQILGQKVEFLVSFYNNEISEKSEIFDDQFSVERPDGSNFTLKIRSTKLEDSAMYFCASRATGFQETQYFGPGTRLLVL.

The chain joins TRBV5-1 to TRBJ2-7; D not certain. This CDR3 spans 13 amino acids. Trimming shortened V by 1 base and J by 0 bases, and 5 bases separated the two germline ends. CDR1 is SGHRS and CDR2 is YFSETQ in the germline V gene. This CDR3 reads CASSLTVSYEQYF. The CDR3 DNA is TGCGCCAGCAGCTTGACGGTCTCCTACGAGCAGTACTTC.

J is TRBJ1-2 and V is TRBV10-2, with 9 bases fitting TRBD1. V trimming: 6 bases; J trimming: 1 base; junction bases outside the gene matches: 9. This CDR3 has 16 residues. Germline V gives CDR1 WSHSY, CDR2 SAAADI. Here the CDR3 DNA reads TGCGCCAGCAGAGGCCAAACAGGGGGCTATAACTATGGCTACACCTTC. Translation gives CASRGQTGGYNYGYTF.

CDR3: CASSMLASNYGYTF. The CDR3 DNA sequence: TGTGCCAGTAGTATGCTTGCCAGTAACTATGGCTACACCTTC. This rearrangement joins TRBV19 to TRBJ1-2; unclear D gene. V dropped 3 bases and J dropped 1 base, with 9 bases sitting between them. The CDR3 totals 14 residues. In germline, CDR1 is LNHDA, CDR2 SQIVND (reference sequence).

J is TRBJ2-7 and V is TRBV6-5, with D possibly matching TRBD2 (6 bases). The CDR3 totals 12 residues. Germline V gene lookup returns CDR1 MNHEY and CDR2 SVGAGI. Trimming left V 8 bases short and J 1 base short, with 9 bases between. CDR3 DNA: TGTGCCAGCGGGGCGGGATCCTACGAGCAGTACGTC. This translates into CASGAGSYEQYV.

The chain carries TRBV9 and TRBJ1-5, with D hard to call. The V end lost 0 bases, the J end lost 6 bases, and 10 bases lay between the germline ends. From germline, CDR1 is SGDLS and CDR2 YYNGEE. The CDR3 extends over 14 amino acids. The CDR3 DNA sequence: TGTGCCAGCAGCGTAGGGGGAGTGGGTCAGCCCCAGCATTTT. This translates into CASSVGGVGQPQHF.

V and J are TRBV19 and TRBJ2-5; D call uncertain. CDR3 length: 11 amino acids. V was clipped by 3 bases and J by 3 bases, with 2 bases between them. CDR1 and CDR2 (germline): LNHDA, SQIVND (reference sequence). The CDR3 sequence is CASSIKETQYF. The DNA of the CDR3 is TGTGCCAGTAGTATCAAAGAGACCCAGTACTTC.

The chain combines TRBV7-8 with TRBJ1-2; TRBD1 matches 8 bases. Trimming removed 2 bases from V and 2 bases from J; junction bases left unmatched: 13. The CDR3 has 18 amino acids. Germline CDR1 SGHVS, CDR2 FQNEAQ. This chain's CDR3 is CASSLNGAYRGSNYGYTF. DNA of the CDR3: TGTGCCAGCAGCTTAAATGGGGCGTACAGGGGGTCAAACTATGGCTACACCTTC.

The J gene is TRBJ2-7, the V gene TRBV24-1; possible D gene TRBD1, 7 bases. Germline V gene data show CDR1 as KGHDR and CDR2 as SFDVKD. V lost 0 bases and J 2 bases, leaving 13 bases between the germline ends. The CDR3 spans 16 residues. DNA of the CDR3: TGTGCCACCAGTGATTTGAGACAGGGAGGTACCTACGAGCAGTACGTC. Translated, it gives CATSDLRQGGTYEQYV.

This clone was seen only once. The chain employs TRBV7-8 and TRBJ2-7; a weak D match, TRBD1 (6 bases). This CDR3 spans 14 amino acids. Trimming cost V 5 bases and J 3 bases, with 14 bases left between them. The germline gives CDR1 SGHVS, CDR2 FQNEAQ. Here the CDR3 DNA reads TGTGCCAGCAGCACCATGGGGGCTCGCTACGAGCAGTACTTC. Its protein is CASSTMGARYEQYF.

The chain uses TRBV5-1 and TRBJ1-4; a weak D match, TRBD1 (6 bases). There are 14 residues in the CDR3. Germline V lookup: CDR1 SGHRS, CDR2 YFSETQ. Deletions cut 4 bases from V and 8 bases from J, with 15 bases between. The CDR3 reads CASSLGQIDEKLFF. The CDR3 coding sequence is TGCGCCAGCAGCCTAGGACAGATCGACGAAAAACTGTTTTTT.

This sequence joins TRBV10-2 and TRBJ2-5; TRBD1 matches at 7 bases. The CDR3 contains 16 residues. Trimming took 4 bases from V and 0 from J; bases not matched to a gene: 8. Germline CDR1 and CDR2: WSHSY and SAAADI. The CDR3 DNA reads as TGCGCCAGCAGTGCGCCGGGACAGTTGTACCAAGAGACCCAGTACTTC. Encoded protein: CASSAPGQLYQETQYF.

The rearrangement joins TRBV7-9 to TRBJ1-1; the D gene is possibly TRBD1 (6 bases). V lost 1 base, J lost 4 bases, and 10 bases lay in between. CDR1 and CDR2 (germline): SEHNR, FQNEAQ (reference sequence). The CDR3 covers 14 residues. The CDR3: CASSLVAGATEAFF. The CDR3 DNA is TGTGCCAGCAGCTTAGTAGCAGGGGCCACTGAAGCTTTCTTT.

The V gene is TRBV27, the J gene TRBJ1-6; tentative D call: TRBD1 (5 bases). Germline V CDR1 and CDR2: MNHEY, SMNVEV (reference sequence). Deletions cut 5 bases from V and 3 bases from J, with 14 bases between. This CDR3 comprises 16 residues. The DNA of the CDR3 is TGTGCCAGCAGTAAAGTAGGGAGGGGCTATAATTCACCCCTCCACTTT. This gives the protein CASSKVGRGYNSPLHF.

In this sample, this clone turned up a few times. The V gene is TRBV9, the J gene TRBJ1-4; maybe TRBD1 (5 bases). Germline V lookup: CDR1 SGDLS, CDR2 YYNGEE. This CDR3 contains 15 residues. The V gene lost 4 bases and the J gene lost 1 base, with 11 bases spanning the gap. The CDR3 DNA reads TGTGCCAGCAGCCCCCGACAGTTAACTAATGAAAAACTGTTTTTT. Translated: CASSPRQLTNEKLFF.

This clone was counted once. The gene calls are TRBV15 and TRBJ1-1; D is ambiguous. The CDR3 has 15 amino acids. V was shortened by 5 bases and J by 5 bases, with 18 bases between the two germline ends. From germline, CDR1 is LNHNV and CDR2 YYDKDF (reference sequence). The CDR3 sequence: CATSRPSGRGTEAFF. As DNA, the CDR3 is TGTGCCACCAGCCGGCCCTCCGGGAGAGGAACTGAAGCTTTCTTT.

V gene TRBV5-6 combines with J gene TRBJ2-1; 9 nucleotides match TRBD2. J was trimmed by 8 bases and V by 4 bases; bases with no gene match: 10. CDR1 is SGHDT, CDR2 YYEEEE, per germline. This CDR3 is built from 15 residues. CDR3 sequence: CASSLAGTSRDEQFF. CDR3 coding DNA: TGTGCCAGCAGCCTAGCCGGGACTAGCCGCGATGAGCAGTTCTTC.

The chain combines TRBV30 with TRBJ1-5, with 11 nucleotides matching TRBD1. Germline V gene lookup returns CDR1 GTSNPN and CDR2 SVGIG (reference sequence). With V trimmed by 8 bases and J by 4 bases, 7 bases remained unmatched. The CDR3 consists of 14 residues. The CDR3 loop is CARQGTGGNQPQHF. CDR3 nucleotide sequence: TGTGCCCGTCAAGGGACAGGGGGGAATCAGCCCCAGCATTTT.

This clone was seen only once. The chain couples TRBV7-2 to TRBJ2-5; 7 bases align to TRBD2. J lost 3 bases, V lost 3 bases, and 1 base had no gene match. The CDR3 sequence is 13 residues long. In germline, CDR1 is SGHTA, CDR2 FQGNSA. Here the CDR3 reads CASSFLAEETQYF. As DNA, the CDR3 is TGTGCCAGCAGCTTTCTAGCGGAAGAGACCCAGTACTTC.